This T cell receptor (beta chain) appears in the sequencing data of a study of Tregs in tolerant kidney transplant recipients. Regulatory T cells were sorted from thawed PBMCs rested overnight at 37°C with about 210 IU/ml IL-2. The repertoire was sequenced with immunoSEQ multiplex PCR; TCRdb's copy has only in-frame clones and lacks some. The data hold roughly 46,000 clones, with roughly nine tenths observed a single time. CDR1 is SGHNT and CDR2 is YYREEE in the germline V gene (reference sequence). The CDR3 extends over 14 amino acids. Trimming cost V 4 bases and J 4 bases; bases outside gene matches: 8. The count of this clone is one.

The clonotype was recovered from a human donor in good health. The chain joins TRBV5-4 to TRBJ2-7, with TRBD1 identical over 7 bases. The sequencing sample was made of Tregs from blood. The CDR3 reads CASSTRQGNYEQYF. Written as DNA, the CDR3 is TGTGCCAGCAGCACACGACAGGGCAATTACGAGCAGTACTTC. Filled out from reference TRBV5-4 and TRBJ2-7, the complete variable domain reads ETGVTQSPTHLIKTRGQQVTLRCSSQSGHNTVSWYQQALGQGPQFIFQYYREEENGRGNFPPRFSGLQFPNYSSELNVNALELDDSALYLCASSTRQGNYEQYFGPGTRLTVT.